The next 24 T cell receptor beta chains were all read from a single sample in a study of response to subunit inactivated influenza vaccine. TCRdb itself ran the RT-PCR reads through MiXCR, one entry per CDR3 protein. The table has roughly 650,000 distinct CDR3 sequences, 12% to 15% seen once; the top ten hold approximately 7.6%. The sequencing used PBMCs from blood, collected roughly 2 weeks before vaccination. Receptors were obtained from a man aged 50 or older who received an inactivated influenza vaccine.

This clonotype was observed a handful of times. The chain has TRBV20-1 and TRBJ2-3; maybe TRBD1 (6 bases). Looked up from germline, CDR1 is DFQATT and CDR2 is SNEGSKA (reference sequence). V shed 3 bases and J shed 2 bases, with 15 bases lying between them. CDR3 length: 15 amino acids. CDR3 sequence (DNA): TGCAGTGCTAGGGCCACAGGGACCGCCACAGATACGCAGTATTTT. Translation gives CSARATGTATDTQYF.

Comments on this clonotype: This CDR3 fails to terminate in the conserved phenylalanine or tryptophan, so it likely reflects a read error. The chain has TRBV6-2 or TRBV6-3 and TRBJ1-6; D is possibly TRBD1 (5 bases). V gave up 6 bases and J gave up 15 bases, with 12 bases separating them. This CDR3 is 11 amino acids long. Germline-derived CDR1 and CDR2 are MNHEY and SVGEGT. CDR3 DNA: TGTGCCAGCAGAGCATCAAGGGGCCTCCACTCT. Translation: CASRASRGLHS.

This clonotype was seen repeatedly, ten times or more. This chain joins TRBV7-8 and TRBJ2-3; D might be TRBD2 (5 bases). Germline V lookup: CDR1 SGHVS, CDR2 FQNEAQ. CDR3 length equals 13 residues. V was clipped by 1 base and J by 7 bases, with 9 bases between them. CDR3 DNA sequence: TGTGCCAGCAGCTTAGTAGACGGGAATACGCAGTATTTT. Translation: CASSLVDGNTQYF.

The gene calls are TRBV28 and TRBJ1-6, with 9 bases lining up with TRBD1. V gave up 5 bases and J gave up 2 bases; unmatched junction bases: 7. CDR3 size: 17 residues. CDR1 is MDHEN and CDR2 is SYDVKM in the germline V gene. The CDR3 spells CASSPGQGITYNSPLHF. The CDR3 nucleotides read TGTGCCAGCAGTCCGGGACAGGGAATCACCTATAATTCACCCCTCCACTTT.

The J gene is TRBJ2-1, the V gene TRBV28, with D possibly called TRBD1 or TRBD2 (5 bases each). The CDR3 sequence is 15 residues long. Germline values: CDR1 MDHEN, CDR2 SYDVKM. The germline V and J ends were trimmed by 9 bases and 8 bases, with 23 bases remaining between them. The CDR3 reads CASGAWGRSADEQFF. As DNA, the CDR3 is TGTGCCAGTGGGGCGTGGGGGAGAAGCGCCGATGAGCAGTTCTTC.

This clonotype was counted a few times. The chain couples TRBV12-3 or TRBV12-4 to TRBJ2-5, with a tentative D call TRBD2 (5 bases). Trimming removed 5 bases from V and 5 bases from J, with 21 bases in between. CDR3 length: 16 residues. The CDR3, as DNA: TGTGCCAGCAGTATCCACTTAGCGAGGCCCAAGGAGACCCAGTACTTC. Its protein product is CASSIHLARPKETQYF.

The CDR3 sequence: CASSSLTGKNIQYF. CDR3 in DNA: TGTGCCAGCAGTTCTTTGACAGGGAAAAACATTCAGTACTTC. The chain joins TRBV6-5 to TRBJ2-4; 7 nucleotides match TRBD1. CDR3 length: 14 amino acids. With V trimmed by 4 bases and J by 4 bases, 4 bases remained unmatched. Germline loops: CDR1 MNHEY, CDR2 SVGAGI.

The chain couples TRBV6-2 or TRBV6-3 to TRBJ2-2, with D possibly being TRBD1 (6 bases). Germline V gene lookup returns CDR1 MNHEY and CDR2 SVGEGT. CDR3 length: 15 residues. The V end lost 5 bases, the J end lost 4 bases, and 14 bases lay between the germline ends. CDR3 coding DNA: TGTGCCAGCAGTAGGGACCAACAGGGCACCGGGGAGCTGTTTTTT. As protein: CASSRDQQGTGELFF.

This clonotype was observed many times. The chain recombines TRBV29-1 with TRBJ1-2, with D uncertain. Trimming took off 6 bases at V and 2 bases at J, with 7 bases between the two ends. The CDR3 sequence is 11 residues long. Germline CDR1 reads SQVTM; CDR2 reads ANQGSEA. The CDR3 here is CSVLWNYGYTF. CDR3 nucleotide sequence: TGCAGCGTACTGTGGAACTATGGCTACACCTTC. Full variable domain (remainder filled in from reference TRBV29-1 and TRBJ1-2): SAVISQKPSRDICQRGTSLTIQCQVDSQVTMMFWYRQQPGQSLTLIATANQGSEATYESGFVIDKFPISRPNLTFSTLTVSNMSPEDSSIYLCSVLWNYGYTFGSGTRLTVV.

This chain uses TRBV20-1 with TRBJ2-5, with TRBD2 identical over 12 bases. J gave up 3 bases and V 3 bases, and 2 bases lay outside the gene matches. There are 14 residues in the CDR3. Germline V gene sequence: CDR1 DFQATT, CDR2 SNEGSKA (reference sequence). The CDR3 loop reads CSARRTSGEETQYF. The CDR3, as DNA: TGCAGTGCTAGGCGGACTAGCGGGGAAGAGACCCAGTACTTC.

Here the CDR3 reads CASSLAGGTSDTQYF. CDR3 sequence (DNA): TGTGCCAGCAGTCTAGCGGGGGGGACCTCAGATACGCAGTATTTT. The chain has TRBV6-1 and TRBJ2-3, with 12 positions matching TRBD2. Losses at the gene ends were 5 bases for V and 4 bases for J; bases not matched to a gene: 4. This CDR3 spans 15 amino acids. CDR1 is MNHNS, CDR2 SASEGT, per germline.

The chain carries TRBV29-1 and TRBJ2-1; tentative D call: TRBD1 (5 bases). V gave up 4 bases and J gave up 8 bases, with 21 bases separating them. CDR1 is SQVTM, CDR2 ANQGSEA, per germline. This CDR3 region has 15 residues. The CDR3 region is CSVAPELLQGHEQFF. The CDR3 DNA reads TGCAGCGTTGCTCCGGAGCTTCTTCAGGGCCATGAGCAGTTCTTC.

The chain carries TRBV10-2 and TRBJ2-7; 8 nucleotides match TRBD2. The junction had 13 bases not matched to a gene; V was cut back by 6 bases and J by 6 bases. This CDR3 has 15 residues. Looked up from germline, CDR1 is WSHSY and CDR2 is SAAADI. The CDR3 DNA reads as TGCGCCAGCAGAGTCCTGGGACTAGGCCTCGCCGAGCAGTACTTC. This sequence encodes CASRVLGLGLAEQYF.

This clonotype was seen only a few times. Written as DNA, the CDR3 is TGTGCCAGCAGCTTAACAAGGGAGACCGGGGAGCTGTTTTTT. Encoded protein: CASSLTRETGELFF. The chain joins TRBV7-3 to TRBJ2-2; D perhaps matches TRBD2 (5 bases). In germline, CDR1 is SGHTA, CDR2 FQGTGA. The CDR3 runs 14 residues. Trimming shortened V by 0 bases and J by 5 bases, and 7 bases separated the two germline ends. Based on the CDR3 plus reference TRBV7-3 and TRBJ2-2, the full variable domain is GAGVSQTPSNKVTEKGKYVELRCDPISGHTALYWYRQSLGQGPEFLIYFQGTGAADDSGLPNDRFFAVRPEGSVSTLKIQRTERGDSAVYLCASSLTRETGELFFGEGSRLTVL.

This clonotype came up a few times. This chain joins TRBV27 and TRBJ2-1; D is perhaps TRBD2 (5 bases). V dropped 4 bases and J dropped 0 bases, with 16 bases sitting between them. The CDR3 spans 17 residues. CDR1 and CDR2 from the germline V gene are MNHEY and SMNVEV (reference sequence). CDR3 protein: CASSSRRTGSSYNEQFF. CDR3 DNA sequence: TGTGCCAGCAGTTCCCGTCGGACGGGAAGCTCCTACAATGAGCAGTTCTTC.

The J gene is TRBJ1-6, the V gene TRBV6-5, with D unclear. V was cut by 4 bases and J by 0 bases, with 16 bases left in between. This CDR3 is 18 amino acids long. The germline CDR1 and CDR2 sequences are MNHEY and SVGAGI. The CDR3 sequence is CASSLSGHQSSYNSPLHF. The CDR3 coding sequence is TGTGCCAGCAGTTTGTCGGGCCACCAAAGCTCCTATAATTCACCCCTCCACTTT.

The chain employs TRBV4-3 and TRBJ2-2, with D perhaps TRBD2 (7 bases). The CDR3 spans 16 residues. The ends were cut back, 4 bases at V and 5 bases at J, with 17 bases in the middle. Per germline, CDR1 LGHNA and CDR2 YSLEER. The CDR3 DNA follows: TGCGCCAGCAGCCGGGGGCTAGCGGATCAAACCGGGGAGCTGTTTTTT. Amino acids: CASSRGLADQTGELFF.

This clonotype was found a few times. The rearrangement joins TRBV12-3 or TRBV12-4 to TRBJ2-3; the D gene is possibly TRBD1 (6 bases). V was pared by 6 bases and J by 2 bases, with 15 bases between. The CDR3 is 15 residues long. This CDR3 reads CASRDLRGITDTQYF. In DNA form, the CDR3 reads TGTGCCAGCAGGGACCTAAGGGGGATCACAGATACGCAGTATTTT.

There are a few counts of this clonotype. The chain joins TRBV5-1 to TRBJ2-1, with TRBD2 identical over 10 bases. Germline CDR1 reads SGHRS; CDR2 reads YFSETQ. The CDR3 runs 14 residues. V was clipped by 6 bases and J by 5 bases; unmatched bases: 5. CDR3 loop: CASTLAGEHNEQFF. DNA for the CDR3: TGCGCCAGCACTCTAGCGGGAGAGCACAATGAGCAGTTCTTC.

This clonotype was seen more than once but under ten times. This chain joins TRBV29-1 and TRBJ2-3; D possibly uses TRBD1 or TRBD2 (6 bases each). The CDR3 is made up of 14 amino acids. Trimming shortened V by 6 bases and J by 2 bases, and 15 bases separated the two germline ends. The germline CDR1 and CDR2 sequences are SQVTM and ANQGSEA. The CDR3, as DNA: TGCAGCGTCTTGGGGGGCGCGAACACAGATACGCAGTATTTT. Protein: CSVLGGANTDTQYF.

This clonotype was counted between two and nine times. The chain is built from TRBV27 and TRBJ2-3; D is ambiguous. The CDR3 is 16 residues long. Deletions cut 3 bases from V and 4 bases from J, with 17 bases between. Germline V gene sequence: CDR1 MNHEY, CDR2 SMNVEV (reference sequence). Written as DNA, the CDR3 is TGTGCCAGCAGTTTGCTGGGGTCCATTGGCCCAGATACGCAGTATTTT. Translation gives CASSLLGSIGPDTQYF.

This clonotype was seen repeatedly, ten times or more. V gene TRBV6-2 or TRBV6-3 combines with J gene TRBJ2-3; 14 bases align to TRBD2. Trimming took 5 bases from V and 4 from J; bases not matched to a gene: 8. Germline V gene sequence: CDR1 MNHEY, CDR2 SVGEGT. This CDR3 has 17 residues. The DNA of the CDR3 is TGTGCCAGCAGTCGTCCGGGACTAGCGGGGGAGGCAGATACGCAGTATTTT. Protein: CASSRPGLAGEADTQYF.

The chain couples TRBV6-2 or TRBV6-3 to TRBJ2-5; D gene ambiguous. Germline V gives CDR1 MNHEY, CDR2 SVGEGT. Trimming cost V 2 bases and J 9 bases, with 7 bases left between them. This CDR3 comprises 11 residues. CDR3 amino acids: CASSYNTAQYF. CDR3 sequence (DNA): TGTGCCAGCAGTTACAACACGGCCCAGTACTTC.

The table lists this clonotype with a few counts. The chain couples TRBV12-3 or TRBV12-4 to TRBJ2-6, with 11 bases matching TRBD1. This CDR3 spans 17 amino acids. Losses at the gene ends were 7 bases for V and 2 bases for J; bases not matched to a gene: 7. The chain's CDR3 is CASTEGQGAAGANVLTF. DNA of the CDR3: TGTGCCAGCACCGAAGGACAGGGGGCCGCTGGGGCCAACGTCCTGACTTTC.